This T cell receptor (beta chain) was observed in a study of T cells after yellow fever vaccination. Whole-study context: Those fractions that held only low numbers of cells were prepared using the SMART-Seq v4 Ultra Low Input RNA kit.

UMIs and a universal primer site were added when TCR cDNA was made by 5'RACE template switching. TCRdb re-analysed the 5' RACE reads in MiXCR, keeping a single row per CDR3 protein. The data contain about 75,000 distinct CDR3 sequences, around 7.9% of them seen just once; the ten biggest clones take up over 25%. Looked up from germline, CDR1 is SGDLS and CDR2 is YYNGEE. V gave up 0 bases and J gave up 4 bases, with 7 bases separating them. The CDR3 has 13 residues. This clonotype has at least ten counts. This sample comprised CD8+ T cells sorted from PBMCs, obtained 10 to 11 days after the first yellow fever vaccination. The source is a man between 18 and 29 years old who received the YFV17D yellow fever vaccine. The chain employs TRBV9 and TRBJ1-2; D gene ambiguous. CDR3 in amino acids: CASSVDSAYGYTF. In DNA form, the CDR3 reads TGTGCCAGCAGCGTAGATAGCGCCTATGGCTACACCTTC. Full variable domain (rest looked up from reference TRBV9 and TRBJ1-2): DSGVTQTPKHLITATGQRVTLRCSPRSGDLSVYWYQQSLDQGLQFLIQYYNGEERAKGNILERFSAQQFPDLHSELNLSSLELGDSALYFCASSVDSAYGYTFGSGTRLTVV.